Listed below are T cell receptor beta chains from one sample, sequenced in a study of blood T cells in healthy people across ages. TCRdb passed the 5' RACE reads through MiXCR, listing each CDR3 protein once. Of more than 800,000 distinct CDR3 sequences listed, around 30% are singletons. What was sequenced was blood. The origin of the receptors is a woman at least 80 years old in good health. The CDR3 runs from the conserved cysteine through the conserved F or W. D genes are given only for firm matches. Some rows mark clone size as missing; the rest say once, few, many or name a class of expanded clone.

V	size	J	D	CDR3	DNA
TRBV3-1	many	TRBJ1-2	.	CASSQGIYSEGYTF	TGTGCCAGCAGCCAAGGGATTTACTCTGAAGGCTACACCTTC
TRBV29-1	.	TRBJ1-1	.	CSVAGATEAFF	TGCAGCGTTGCTGGGGCGACTGAAGCTTTCTTT
TRBV7-2	.	TRBJ2-4	TRBD2	CASRFQTSGIQYF	TGTGCCAGCAGGTTCCAGACTAGCGGCATTCAGTACTTC
TRBV7-2	few	TRBJ2-3	TRBD2	CASSSFASGVDTQYF	TGTGCCAGCAGCTCTTTCGCTAGCGGGGTGGATACGCAGTATTTT
TRBV28	.	TRBJ1-4	.	CASSPTTEKLFF	TGTGCCAGCAGTCCAACGACGGAAAAACTGTTTTTT
TRBV7-2	many	TRBJ2-5	.	CASSLAQIQETQYF	TGTGCCAGCAGCTTAGCGCAGATCCAAGAGACCCAGTACTTC
TRBV3-1	.	TRBJ2-7	TRBD2	CASSQGLAGGLEQYF	TGTGCCAGCAGCCAAGGGCTAGCGGGGGGGTTGGAGCAGTACTTC
TRBV7-6	once	TRBJ2-7	TRBD1	CASSLVQGAGEQYF	TGTGCCAGCAGCTTAGTACAGGGGGCGGGCGAGCAGTACTTC
TRBV5-1	.	TRBJ2-5	TRBD1	CASSLAGTGVETQYF	TGCGCCAGCAGCTTGGCCGGGACAGGGGTTGAGACCCAGTACTTC
TRBV6-1	many	TRBJ2-7	.	CASSEVTGASYEQYF	TGTGCCAGCAGTGAAGTCACGGGGGCCAGCTACGAGCAGTACTTC
TRBV27	many	TRBJ2-7	.	CASSPRSGGPYEQYF	TGTGCCAGCAGTCCACGCAGTGGAGGACCCTACGAGCAGTACTTC
TRBV12-3/TRBV12-4	many	TRBJ2-6	TRBD1	CASTADRALRSGANVLTF	TGTGCCAGCACCGCGGACAGGGCCCTCCGCTCTGGGGCCAACGTCCTGACTTTC
TRBV12-3/TRBV12-4	many	TRBJ2-5	.	CASSRGGQETQYF	TGTGCCAGCAGTCGAGGGGGGCAAGAGACCCAGTACTTC
TRBV28	many	TRBJ2-5	TRBD1	CASSLNRGFDRDRETQYF	TGTGCCAGCAGTTTAAACAGGGGGTTCGACAGAGACAGAGAGACCCAGTACTTC
TRBV12-3/TRBV12-4	.	TRBJ1-1	TRBD1	CASSEQGAGNTEAFF	TGTGCCAGCAGTGAACAGGGGGCAGGCAACACTGAAGCTTTCTTT
TRBV9	.	TRBJ2-3	TRBD2	CASSVDSGGADTQYF	TGTGCCAGCAGCGTCGATAGCGGGGGGGCAGATACGCAGTATTTT
TRBV7-9	few	TRBJ2-7	TRBD1	CASSLGTVNYEQYF	TGTGCCAGCAGCCTCGGGACAGTGAATTACGAGCAGTACTTC
TRBV7-9	many	TRBJ1-2	.	CASSLGSANYGYTF	TGTGCCAGCAGCTTAGGCAGTGCTAACTATGGCTACACCTTC
TRBV7-9	.	TRBJ1-3	.	CASSLIIPGNTIYF	TGTGCCAGCAGCCTGATAATTCCTGGAAACACCATATATTTT
TRBV20-1	many	TRBJ2-5	.	CSARDYAGSLETQYF	TGCAGTGCTAGAGATTACGCGGGGAGCTTGGAGACCCAGTACTTC
TRBV20-1	.	TRBJ1-5	.	CSATRGPSNQPQHF	TGCAGTGCTACGAGGGGTCCTAGCAATCAGCCCCAGCATTTT
TRBV5-5	many	TRBJ2-3	.	CASNYSPSTDTQYF	TGTGCCAGCAACTACTCCCCCAGCACAGATACGCAGTATTTT
TRBV7-9	.	TRBJ2-1	TRBD2	CTSSLAGAETQFF	TGTACCAGCAGCTTAGCGGGGGCAGAGACCCAGTTCTTC
TRBV29-1	many	TRBJ1-1	.	CSVQQGPEAFF	TGCAGCGTGCAACAGGGCCCTGAAGCTTTCTTT
TRBV7-9	many	TRBJ2-1	TRBD2	CASSLPPSGGNNEQFF	TGTGCCAGCAGCCTACCCCCTAGCGGGGGGAACAATGAGCAGTTCTTC
TRBV29-1	few	TRBJ2-2	TRBD1	CSVSGQKNTGELFF	TGCAGCGTTTCGGGACAGAAAAACACCGGGGAGCTGTTTTTT
TRBV10-3	.	TRBJ1-5	.	CAISEEVEGRAQHF	TGTGCCATCAGTGAAGAGGTTGAGGGACGGGCCCAGCATTTT
TRBV6-5	.	TRBJ2-3	.	CASGPGTFTDTQYF	TGTGCTAGCGGTCCCGGGACTTTCACAGATACGCAGTATTTT
TRBV18	many	TRBJ2-1	TRBD2	CASSPGGTSGGRSYNEQFF	TGTGCCAGCTCACCGGGGGGGACTAGCGGGGGAAGATCCTACAATGAGCAGTTCTTC
TRBV6-1	many	TRBJ2-1	.	CASSEALGQGVNEQFF	TGTGCCAGCAGTGAAGCGCTTGGGCAGGGAGTCAATGAGCAGTTCTTC
TRBV20-1	many	TRBJ2-5	.	CSAVGGQETQYF	TGCAGTGCGGTCGGGGGCCAAGAGACCCAGTACTTC
TRBV20-1	few	TRBJ2-1	.	CSARDIREQFF	TGCAGTGCTAGAGATATCCGCGAGCAGTTCTTC
TRBV2	few	TRBJ2-3	.	CASGGVTDTQYF	TGTGCCAGCGGGGGTGTCACAGATACGCAGTATTTT
TRBV27	many	TRBJ1-2	.	CASSLQNWGYGYTF	TGTGCCAGCAGTTTACAAAACTGGGGCTATGGCTACACCTTC
TRBV7-2	few	TRBJ2-2	.	CASSLAGHLNTGELFF	TGTGCCAGCAGCCTGGCGGGACACTTGAACACCGGGGAGCTGTTTTTT
TRBV18	few	TRBJ1-6	.	CASSPTVGIDSPLHF	TGTGCCAGCTCACCGACGGTAGGGATTGATTCACCCCTCCACTTT
TRBV3-1	.	TRBJ1-5	TRBD1	CASSQGQGGSLPQHF	TGTGCCAGCAGCCAAGGACAGGGGGGTAGTCTGCCCCAGCATTTT
TRBV4-3	.	TRBJ1-4	.	CASSQDARQYNEKLFF	TGCGCCAGCAGCCAAGATGCAAGACAGTACAATGAAAAACTGTTTTTT
TRBV6-5	many	TRBJ1-2	TRBD1	CASSYETGGSGYTF	TGTGCCAGCAGTTACGAGACAGGGGGCTCGGGCTACACCTTC
TRBV10-2	.	TRBJ1-1	.	CASRTHREAFF	TGCGCCAGCAGAACACACAGGGAAGCTTTCTTT
TRBV18	few	TRBJ2-5	.	CASSPQDSPETQYF	TGTGCCAGCTCACCCCAGGACTCTCCGGAGACCCAGTACTTC
TRBV7-9	.	TRBJ2-3	TRBD1	CASSLDEGAGTDTQYF	TGTGCCAGCAGCTTAGATGAGGGGGCAGGCACAGATACGCAGTATTTT
TRBV6-2/TRBV6-3	few	TRBJ1-1	.	CASSYSSMAGLTNTEAFF	TGTGCCAGCAGTTACTCGAGTATGGCAGGGTTGACGAACACTGAAGCTTTCTTT
TRBV19	.	TRBJ1-5	.	CASSVRGINQPQHF	TGTGCCAGTAGTGTCAGGGGTATCAATCAGCCCCAGCATTTT
TRBV5-1	many	TRBJ2-3	.	CASSLGTSRSTDTQYF	TGCGCCAGCAGCTTGGGGACTTCGAGAAGCACAGATACGCAGTATTTT
TRBV4-1	.	TRBJ2-5	TRBD1	CASSQGTGTGRYGQYF	TGCGCCAGCAGCCAAGGTACCGGGACAGGGAGGTACGGGCAGTACTTC
TRBV3-1	many	TRBJ2-7	.	CASSQAGTVGYEQYF	TGTGCCAGCAGCCAAGCCGGAACAGTCGGTTACGAGCAGTACTTC
TRBV30	.	TRBJ2-3	.	CAAQEKAGDTQYF	TGTGCCGCCCAAGAAAAGGCAGGAGATACGCAGTATTTT
TRBV6-5	once	TRBJ2-2	TRBD2	CASSYSSGGTTGELFF	TGTGCCAGCAGTTACTCTAGCGGGGGGACAACCGGGGAGCTGTTTTTT
TRBV20-1	many	TRBJ2-7	TRBD1	CSARSLRDSYEQYF	TGCAGTGCTAGATCTCTCCGGGACAGCTACGAGCAGTACTTC